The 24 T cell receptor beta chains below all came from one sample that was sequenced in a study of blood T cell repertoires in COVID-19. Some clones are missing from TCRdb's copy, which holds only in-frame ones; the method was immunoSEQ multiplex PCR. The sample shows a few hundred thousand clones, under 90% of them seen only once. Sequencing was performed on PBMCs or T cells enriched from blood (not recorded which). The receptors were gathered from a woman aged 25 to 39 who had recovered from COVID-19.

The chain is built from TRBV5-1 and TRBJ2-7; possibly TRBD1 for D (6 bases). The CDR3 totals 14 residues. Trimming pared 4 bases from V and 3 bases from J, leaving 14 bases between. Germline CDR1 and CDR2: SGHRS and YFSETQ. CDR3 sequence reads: CASSPAGQNYEQYF. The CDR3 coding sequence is TGCGCCAGCAGCCCCGCAGGACAGAACTACGAGCAGTACTTC.

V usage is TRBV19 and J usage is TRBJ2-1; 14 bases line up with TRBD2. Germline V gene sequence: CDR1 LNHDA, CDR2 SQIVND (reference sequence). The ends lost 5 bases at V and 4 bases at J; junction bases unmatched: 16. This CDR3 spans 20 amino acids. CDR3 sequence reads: CASSPGRGLAGDMGYNEQFF. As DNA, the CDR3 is TGTGCCAGTAGTCCTGGTCGGGGACTAGCGGGAGACATGGGGTACAATGAGCAGTTCTTC.

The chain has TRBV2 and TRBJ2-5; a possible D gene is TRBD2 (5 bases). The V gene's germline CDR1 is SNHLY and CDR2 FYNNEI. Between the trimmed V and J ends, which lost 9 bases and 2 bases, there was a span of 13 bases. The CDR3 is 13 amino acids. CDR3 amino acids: CARGTREQETQYF. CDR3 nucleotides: TGTGCCAGGGGCACTAGAGAACAAGAGACCCAGTACTTC.

The CDR3 coding sequence is TGTGCCAGCAGTGAACTCGGGGGGACCACCTACGAGCAGTACTTC. Amino acids: CASSELGGTTYEQYF. The rearrangement uses TRBV2 and TRBJ2-7, with 7 nucleotides matching TRBD2. Germline V lookup: CDR1 SNHLY, CDR2 FYNNEI. The trim removed 2 bases at V and 2 bases at J, leaving 6 bases unmatched. The CDR3 runs 15 residues.

The CDR3 sequence is CASSVLQGEAFF. Here the CDR3 DNA reads TGTGCCAGTAGCGTTTTACAGGGGGAAGCTTTCTTT. The rearrangement joins TRBV19 to TRBJ1-1; TRBD1 agrees at 7 bases. J lost 8 bases, V lost 6 bases, and 6 bases had no gene match. Per the germline V gene, CDR1 is LNHDA and CDR2 is SQIVND (reference sequence). This CDR3 spans 12 amino acids.

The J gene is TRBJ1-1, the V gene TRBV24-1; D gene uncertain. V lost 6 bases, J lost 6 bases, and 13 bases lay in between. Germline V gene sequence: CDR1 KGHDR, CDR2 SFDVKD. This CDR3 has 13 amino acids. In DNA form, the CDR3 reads TGTGCCACCAGTAAGCCAGGTTCAGCTGAAGCTTTCTTT. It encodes CATSKPGSAEAFF.

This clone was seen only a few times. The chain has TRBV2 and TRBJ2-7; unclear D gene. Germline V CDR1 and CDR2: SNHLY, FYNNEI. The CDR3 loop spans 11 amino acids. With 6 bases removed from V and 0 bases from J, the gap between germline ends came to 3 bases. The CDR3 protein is CASSNSYEQYF. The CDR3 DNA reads TGTGCCAGCAGCAACTCCTACGAGCAGTACTTC.

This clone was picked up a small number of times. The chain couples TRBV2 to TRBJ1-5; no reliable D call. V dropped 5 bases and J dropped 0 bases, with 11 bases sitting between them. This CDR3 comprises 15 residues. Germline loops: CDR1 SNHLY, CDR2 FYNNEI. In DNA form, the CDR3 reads TGTGCCAGCAGTTCTTTACAGATTAGCAATCAGCCCCAGCATTTT. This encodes CASSSLQISNQPQHF.

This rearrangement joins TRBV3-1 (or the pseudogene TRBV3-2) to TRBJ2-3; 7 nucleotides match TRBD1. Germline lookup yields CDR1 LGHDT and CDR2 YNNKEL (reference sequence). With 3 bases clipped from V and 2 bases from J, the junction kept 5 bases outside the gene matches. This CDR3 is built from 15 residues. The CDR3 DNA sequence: TGTGCCAGCAGCCAGACCGGGACAGCCACAGATACGCAGTATTTT. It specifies CASSQTGTATDTQYF.

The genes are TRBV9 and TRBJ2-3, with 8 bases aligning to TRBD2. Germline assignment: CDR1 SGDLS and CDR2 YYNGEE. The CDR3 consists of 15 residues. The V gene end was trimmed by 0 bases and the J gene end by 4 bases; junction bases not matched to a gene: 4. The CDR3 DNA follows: TGTGCCAGCAGCGTAGATCCAGCGGGAGCAGATACGCAGTATTTT. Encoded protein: CASSVDPAGADTQYF.

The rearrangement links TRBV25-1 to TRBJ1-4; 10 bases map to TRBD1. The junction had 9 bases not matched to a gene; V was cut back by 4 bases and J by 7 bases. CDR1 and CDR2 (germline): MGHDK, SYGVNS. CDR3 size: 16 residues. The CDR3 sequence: CASSASRTGGFEKLFF. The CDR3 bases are TGTGCCAGCAGTGCCTCAAGGACAGGGGGTTTTGAAAAACTGTTTTTT. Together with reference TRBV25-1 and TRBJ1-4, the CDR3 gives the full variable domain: EADIYQTPRYLVIGTGKKITLECSQTMGHDKMYWYQQDPGMELHLIHYSYGVNSTEKGDLSSESTVSRIRTEHFPLTLESARPSHTSQYLCASSASRTGGFEKLFFGSGTQLSVL.

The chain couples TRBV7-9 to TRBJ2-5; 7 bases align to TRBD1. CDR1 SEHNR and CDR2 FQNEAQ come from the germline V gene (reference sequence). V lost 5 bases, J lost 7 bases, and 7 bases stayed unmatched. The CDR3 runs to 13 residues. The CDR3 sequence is CASSPTGLGTQYF. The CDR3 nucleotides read TGTGCCAGCAGCCCGACAGGGTTGGGGACCCAGTACTTC.

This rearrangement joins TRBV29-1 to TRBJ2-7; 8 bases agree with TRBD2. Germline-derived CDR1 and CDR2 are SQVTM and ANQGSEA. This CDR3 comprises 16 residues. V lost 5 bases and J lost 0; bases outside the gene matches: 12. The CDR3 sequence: CSVFAVSGSSSYEQYF. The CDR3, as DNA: TGCAGCGTTTTTGCGGTGAGCGGGAGCAGCTCCTACGAGCAGTACTTC.

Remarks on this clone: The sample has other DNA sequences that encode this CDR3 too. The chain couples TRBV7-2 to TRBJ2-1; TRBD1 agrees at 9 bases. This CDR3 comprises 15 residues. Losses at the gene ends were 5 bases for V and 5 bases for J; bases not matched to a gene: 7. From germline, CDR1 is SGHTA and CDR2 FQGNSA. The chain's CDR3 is CASSPGTGRNNEQFF. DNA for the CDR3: TGTGCCAGCAGCCCGGGGACAGGGAGAAACAATGAGCAGTTCTTC.

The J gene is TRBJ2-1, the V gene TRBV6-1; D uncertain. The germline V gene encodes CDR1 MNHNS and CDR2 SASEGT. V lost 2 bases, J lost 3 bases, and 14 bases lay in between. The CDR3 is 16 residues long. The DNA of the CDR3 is TGTGCCAGCAGTGAACTAATTCGGAACTACTACAATGAGCAGTTCTTC. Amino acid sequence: CASSELIRNYYNEQFF.

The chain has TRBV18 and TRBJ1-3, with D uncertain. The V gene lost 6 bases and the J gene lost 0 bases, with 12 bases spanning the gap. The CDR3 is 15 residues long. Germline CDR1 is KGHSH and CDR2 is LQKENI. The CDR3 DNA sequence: TGTGCCAGCTCCTCAAATGGAGCCTCTGGAAACACCATATATTTT. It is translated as CASSSNGASGNTIYF.

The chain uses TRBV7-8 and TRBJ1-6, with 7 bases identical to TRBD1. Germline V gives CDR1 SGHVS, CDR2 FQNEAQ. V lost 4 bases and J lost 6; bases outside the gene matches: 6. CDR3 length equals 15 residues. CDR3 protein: CASSSGQNFNSPLHF. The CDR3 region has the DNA TGTGCCAGCAGCTCGGGACAGAATTTTAATTCACCCCTCCACTTT.

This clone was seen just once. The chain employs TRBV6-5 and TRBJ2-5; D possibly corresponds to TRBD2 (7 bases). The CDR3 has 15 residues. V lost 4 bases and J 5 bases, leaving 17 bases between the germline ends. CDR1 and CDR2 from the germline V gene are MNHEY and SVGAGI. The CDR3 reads CASSSRGARSETQYF. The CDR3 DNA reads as TGTGCCAGCAGTTCCCGGGGGGCGCGGTCCGAGACCCAGTACTTC.

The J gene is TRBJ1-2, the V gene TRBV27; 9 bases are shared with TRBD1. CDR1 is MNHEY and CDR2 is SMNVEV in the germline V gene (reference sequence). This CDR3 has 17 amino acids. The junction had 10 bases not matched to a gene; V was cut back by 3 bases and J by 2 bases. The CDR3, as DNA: TGTGCCAGCAGTTTCTTAGGGACAGGGTTGACCAACTATGGCTACACCTTC. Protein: CASSFLGTGLTNYGYTF.

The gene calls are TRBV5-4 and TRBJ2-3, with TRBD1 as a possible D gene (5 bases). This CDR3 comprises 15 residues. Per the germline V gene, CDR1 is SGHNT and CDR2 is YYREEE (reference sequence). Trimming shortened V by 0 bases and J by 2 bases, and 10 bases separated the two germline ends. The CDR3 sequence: CASSLARVSTDTQYF. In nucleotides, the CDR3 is TGTGCCAGCAGCTTGGCCAGGGTTTCCACAGATACGCAGTATTTT.

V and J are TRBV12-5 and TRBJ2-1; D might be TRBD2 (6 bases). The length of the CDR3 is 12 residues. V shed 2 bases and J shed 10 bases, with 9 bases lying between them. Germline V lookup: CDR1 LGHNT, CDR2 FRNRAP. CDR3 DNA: TGTGCTAGTGGTTTGAGCGGGCGGGAGCAGTTCTTC. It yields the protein CASGLSGREQFF.

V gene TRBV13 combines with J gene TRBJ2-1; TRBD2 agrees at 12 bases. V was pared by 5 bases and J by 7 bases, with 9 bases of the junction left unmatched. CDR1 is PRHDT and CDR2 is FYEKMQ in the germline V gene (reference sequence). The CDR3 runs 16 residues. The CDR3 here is CASSRWGTSGSNEQFF. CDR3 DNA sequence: TGTGCCAGCAGCAGATGGGGGACTAGCGGGTCGAATGAGCAGTTCTTC.

The CDR3 reads CASSEVGQVVEQFF. The CDR3 nucleotides are TGTGCCAGCAGTGAGGTGGGACAGGTTGTAGAGCAGTTCTTC. The V and J genes are TRBV2 and TRBJ2-1; 8 bases are a match to TRBD1. V shed 3 bases, J shed 10 bases, and the junction held 8 bases outside the gene matches. Germline V gene data show CDR1 as SNHLY and CDR2 as FYNNEI. CDR3 length: 14 amino acids.

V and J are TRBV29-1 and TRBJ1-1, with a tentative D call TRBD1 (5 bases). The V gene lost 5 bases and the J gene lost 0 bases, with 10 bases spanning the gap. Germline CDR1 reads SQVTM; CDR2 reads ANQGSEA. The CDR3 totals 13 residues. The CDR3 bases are TGCAGCGTTTCGGACATTGTGAACACTGAAGCTTTCTTT. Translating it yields CSVSDIVNTEAFF.